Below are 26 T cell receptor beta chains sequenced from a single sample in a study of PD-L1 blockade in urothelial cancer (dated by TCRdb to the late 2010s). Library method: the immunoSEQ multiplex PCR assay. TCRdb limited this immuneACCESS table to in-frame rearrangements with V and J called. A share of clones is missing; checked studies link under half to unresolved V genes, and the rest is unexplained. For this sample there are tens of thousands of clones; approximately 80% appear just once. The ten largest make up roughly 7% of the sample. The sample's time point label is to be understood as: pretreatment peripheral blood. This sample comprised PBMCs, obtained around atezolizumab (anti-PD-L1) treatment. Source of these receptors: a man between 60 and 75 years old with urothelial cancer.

The CDR3 nucleotides are TGTGCCAGCAGCCTCGGGACAGGGCCTAACTATGGCTACACCTTC. Its translation: CASSLGTGPNYGYTF. The V gene is TRBV28, the J gene TRBJ1-2, with TRBD1 matching 9 bases. This CDR3 contains 15 residues. With V trimmed by 6 bases and J by 0 bases, 5 bases remained unmatched. In germline, CDR1 is MDHEN, CDR2 SYDVKM.

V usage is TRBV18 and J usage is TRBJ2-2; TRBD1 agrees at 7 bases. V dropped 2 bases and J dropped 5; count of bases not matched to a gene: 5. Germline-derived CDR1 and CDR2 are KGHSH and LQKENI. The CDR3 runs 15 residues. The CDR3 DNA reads TGTGCCAGCTCACCAGAAGGGGGCAATACCGGGGAGCTGTTTTTT. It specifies CASSPEGGNTGELFF.

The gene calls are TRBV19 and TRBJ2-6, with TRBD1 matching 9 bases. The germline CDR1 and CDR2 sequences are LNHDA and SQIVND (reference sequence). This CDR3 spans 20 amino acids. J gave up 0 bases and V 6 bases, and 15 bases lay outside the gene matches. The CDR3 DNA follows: TGTGCCAGTAGAAACCGGGACAGGGAAGGGGACCACTCTGGGGCCAACGTCCTGACTTTC. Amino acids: CASRNRDREGDHSGANVLTF.

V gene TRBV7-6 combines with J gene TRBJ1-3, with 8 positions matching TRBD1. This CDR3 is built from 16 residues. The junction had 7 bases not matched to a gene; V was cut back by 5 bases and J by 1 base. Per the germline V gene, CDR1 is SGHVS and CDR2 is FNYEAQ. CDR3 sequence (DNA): TGTGCCAGCAGCCTCGGGACAGGACGTTCTGGAAACACCATATATTTT. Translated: CASSLGTGRSGNTIYF.

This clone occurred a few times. CDR3 nucleotides: TGCAGCGTTATTGGGGGGTGGGCAGGGGGAAGCTATGGCTACACCTTC. It encodes CSVIGGWAGGSYGYTF. The gene calls are TRBV29-1 and TRBJ1-2, with 7 bases aligning to TRBD1. This CDR3 has 16 amino acids. The junction had 16 bases not matched to a gene; V was cut back by 5 bases and J by 4 bases. CDR1 and CDR2 from the germline V gene are SQVTM and ANQGSEA. The full variable domain, completed using reference TRBV29-1 and TRBJ1-2, is SAVISQKPSRDICQRGTSLTIQCQVDSQVTMMFWYRQQPGQSLTLIATANQGSEATYESGFVIDKFPISRPNLTFSTLTVSNMSPEDSSIYLCSVIGGWAGGSYGYTFGSGTRLTVV.

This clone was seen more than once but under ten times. The CDR3 is CASSIWQGQVNSPLHF. CDR3 DNA: TGTGCCAGTAGTATCTGGCAGGGGCAGGTGAATTCACCCCTCCACTTT. The chain uses TRBV19 and TRBJ1-6; D possibly corresponds to TRBD1 (6 bases). CDR3 length: 16 residues. V lost 3 bases and J 7 bases, leaving 16 bases between the germline ends. Germline assignment: CDR1 LNHDA and CDR2 SQIVND (reference sequence).

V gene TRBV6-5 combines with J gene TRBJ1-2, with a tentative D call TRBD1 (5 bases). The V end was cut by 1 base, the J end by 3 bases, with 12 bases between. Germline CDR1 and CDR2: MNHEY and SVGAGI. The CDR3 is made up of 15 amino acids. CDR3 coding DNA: TGTGCCAGCAGTTACTTAAGGGGTGAGGACTATGGCTACACCTTC. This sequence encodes CASSYLRGEDYGYTF.

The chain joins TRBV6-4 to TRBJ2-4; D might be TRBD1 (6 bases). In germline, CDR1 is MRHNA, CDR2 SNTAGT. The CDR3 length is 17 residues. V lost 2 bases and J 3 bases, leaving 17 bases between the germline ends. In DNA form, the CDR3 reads TGTGCCAGCAGTGACGATCAGGGGAGTTGGGTCAAAAACATTCAGTACTTC. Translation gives CASSDDQGSWVKNIQYF.

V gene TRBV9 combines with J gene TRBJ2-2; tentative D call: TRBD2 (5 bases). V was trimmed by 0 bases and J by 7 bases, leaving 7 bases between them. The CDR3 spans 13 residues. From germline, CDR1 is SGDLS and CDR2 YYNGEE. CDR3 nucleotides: TGTGCCAGCAGCGTAGTCCGGGGCGGGGAGCTGTTTTTT. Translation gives CASSVVRGGELFF.

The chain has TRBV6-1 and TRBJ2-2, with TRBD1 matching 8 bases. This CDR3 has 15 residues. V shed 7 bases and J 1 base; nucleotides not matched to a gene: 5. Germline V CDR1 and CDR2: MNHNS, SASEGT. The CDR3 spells CASNSGTGNTGELFF. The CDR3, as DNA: TGTGCCAGCAACTCCGGGACAGGGAACACCGGGGAGCTGTTTTTT.

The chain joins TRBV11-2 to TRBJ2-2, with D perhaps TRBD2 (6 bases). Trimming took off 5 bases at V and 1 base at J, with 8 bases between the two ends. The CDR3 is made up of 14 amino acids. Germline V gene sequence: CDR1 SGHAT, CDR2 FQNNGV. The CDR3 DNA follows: TGTGCCAGCAGCCGGCGGGGGAACACCGGGGAGCTGTTTTTT. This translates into CASSRRGNTGELFF.

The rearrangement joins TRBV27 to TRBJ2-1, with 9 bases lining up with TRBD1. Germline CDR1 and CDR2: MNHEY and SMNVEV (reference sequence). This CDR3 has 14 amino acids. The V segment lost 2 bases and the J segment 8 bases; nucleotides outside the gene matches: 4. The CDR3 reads CASSLRTGADEQFF. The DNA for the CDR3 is TGTGCCAGCAGTTTAAGGACAGGGGCCGATGAGCAGTTCTTC.

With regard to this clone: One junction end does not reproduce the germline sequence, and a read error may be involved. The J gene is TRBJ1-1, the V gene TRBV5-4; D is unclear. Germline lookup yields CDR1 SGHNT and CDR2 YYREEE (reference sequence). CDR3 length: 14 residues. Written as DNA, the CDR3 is TGTGCCAGCAGCGGACGGACGGGGAACCCTGAAGCTTTCTTT. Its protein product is CASSGRTGNPEAFF.

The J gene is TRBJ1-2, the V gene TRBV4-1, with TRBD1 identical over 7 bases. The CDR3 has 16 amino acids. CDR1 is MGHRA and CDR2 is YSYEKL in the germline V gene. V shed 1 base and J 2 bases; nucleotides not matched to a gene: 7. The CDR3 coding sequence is TGCGCCAGCAGCCAAGCATACAGGGGCCCAAACTATGGCTACACCTTC. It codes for CASSQAYRGPNYGYTF.

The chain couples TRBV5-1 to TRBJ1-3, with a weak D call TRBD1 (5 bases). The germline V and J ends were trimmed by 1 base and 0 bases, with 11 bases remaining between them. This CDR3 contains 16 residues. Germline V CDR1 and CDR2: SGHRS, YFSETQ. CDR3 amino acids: CASSLQGGRSGNTIYF. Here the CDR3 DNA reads TGCGCCAGCAGCTTGCAGGGCGGTCGCTCTGGAAACACCATATATTTT.

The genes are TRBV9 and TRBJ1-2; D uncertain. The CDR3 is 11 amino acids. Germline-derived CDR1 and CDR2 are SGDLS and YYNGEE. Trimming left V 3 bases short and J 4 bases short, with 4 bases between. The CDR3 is CASSDSYGYTF. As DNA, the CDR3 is TGTGCCAGCAGCGACAGCTATGGCTACACCTTC.

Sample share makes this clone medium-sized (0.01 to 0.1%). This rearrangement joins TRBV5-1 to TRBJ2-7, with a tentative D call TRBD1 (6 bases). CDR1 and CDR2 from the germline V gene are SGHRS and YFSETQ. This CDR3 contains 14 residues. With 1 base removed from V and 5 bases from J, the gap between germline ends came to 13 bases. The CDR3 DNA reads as TGCGCCAGCAGCTTGTCCACAGGGTCAAACGAGCAGTACTTC. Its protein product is CASSLSTGSNEQYF.

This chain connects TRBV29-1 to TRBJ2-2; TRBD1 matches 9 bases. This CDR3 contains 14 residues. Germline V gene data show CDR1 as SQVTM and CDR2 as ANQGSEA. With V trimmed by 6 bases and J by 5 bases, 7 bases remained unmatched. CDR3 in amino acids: CSVAQGAETGELFF. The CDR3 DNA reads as TGCAGCGTCGCACAGGGGGCGGAGACCGGGGAGCTGTTTTTT.

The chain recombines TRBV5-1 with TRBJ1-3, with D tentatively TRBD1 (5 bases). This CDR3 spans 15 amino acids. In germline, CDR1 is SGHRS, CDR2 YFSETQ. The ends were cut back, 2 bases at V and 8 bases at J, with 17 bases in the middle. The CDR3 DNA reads TGCGCCAGCAGCTTTTCCTTCCAGGGATTAGACACCATATATTTT. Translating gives CASSFSFQGLDTIYF.

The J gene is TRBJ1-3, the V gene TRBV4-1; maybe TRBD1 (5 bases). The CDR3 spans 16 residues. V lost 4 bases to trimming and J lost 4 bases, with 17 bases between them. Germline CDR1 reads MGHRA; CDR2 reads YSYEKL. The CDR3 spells CASSPGENTPGNTIYF. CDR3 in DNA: TGCGCCAGCAGCCCGGGGGAGAACACGCCGGGAAACACCATATATTTT.

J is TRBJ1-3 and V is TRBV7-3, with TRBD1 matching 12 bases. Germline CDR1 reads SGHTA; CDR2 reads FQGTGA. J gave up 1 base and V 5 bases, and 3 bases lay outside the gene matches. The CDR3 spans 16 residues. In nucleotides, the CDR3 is TGTGCCAGCAGCCTGGGACAGGGGGCATCTGGAAACACCATATATTTT. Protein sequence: CASSLGQGASGNTIYF.

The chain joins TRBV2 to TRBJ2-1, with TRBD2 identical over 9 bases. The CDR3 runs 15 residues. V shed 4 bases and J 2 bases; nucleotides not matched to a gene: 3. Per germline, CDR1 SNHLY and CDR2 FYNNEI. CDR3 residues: CASSGGGAAYNEQFF. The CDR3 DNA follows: TGTGCCAGCAGTGGCGGGGGGGCGGCCTACAATGAGCAGTTCTTC.

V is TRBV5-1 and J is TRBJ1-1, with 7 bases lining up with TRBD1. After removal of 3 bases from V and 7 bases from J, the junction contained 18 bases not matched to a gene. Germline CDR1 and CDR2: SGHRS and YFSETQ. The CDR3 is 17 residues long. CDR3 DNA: TGCGCCAGCAGCTCCGATGGGCCAGGGGGGTTAACCCATGAAGCTTTCTTT. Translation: CASSSDGPGGLTHEAFF.

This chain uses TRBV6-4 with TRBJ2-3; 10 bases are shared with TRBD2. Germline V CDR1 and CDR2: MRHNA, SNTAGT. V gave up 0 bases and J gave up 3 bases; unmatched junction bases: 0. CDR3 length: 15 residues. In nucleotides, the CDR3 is TGTGCCAGCAGTGACTCTAGCGGGGGGACAGATACGCAGTATTTT. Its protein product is CASSDSSGGTDTQYF.

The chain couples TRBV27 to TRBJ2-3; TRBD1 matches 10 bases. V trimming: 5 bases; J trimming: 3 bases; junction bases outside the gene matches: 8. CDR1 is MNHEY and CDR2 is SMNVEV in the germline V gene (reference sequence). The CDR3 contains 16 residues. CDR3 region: CASSPRVGQGTDTQYF. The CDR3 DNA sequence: TGTGCCAGCAGTCCAAGGGTGGGACAGGGGACAGATACGCAGTATTTT.

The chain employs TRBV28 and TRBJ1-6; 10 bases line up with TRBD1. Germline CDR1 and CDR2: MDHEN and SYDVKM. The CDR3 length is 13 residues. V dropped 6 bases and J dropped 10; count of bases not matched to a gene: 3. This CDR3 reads CASSRDRGSPLHF. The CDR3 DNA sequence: TGTGCCAGCAGCCGGGACAGGGGATCACCCCTCCACTTT.